This entry features one T cell receptor (beta chain) sequence. Its specificity is not known. The record originates from a study of blood T cells in healthy people across ages. The study's findings and limits: Among long-lived donors, naive CD4+ cells were more numerous and diversity higher than in aged donors. Per million T cells, TCR beta diversity dropped about linearly as age rose.

CDR1 is MDHEN, CDR2 SYDVKM, per germline. This CDR3 is built from 16 residues. The J segment lost 0 bases and the V segment lost 5 bases, leaving 6 bases of the junction unmatched. A second about 6 to 12 cycle PCR used barcoded and J-beta primers. TCRdb itself ran the 5' RACE reads through MiXCR, one entry per CDR3 protein. The top ten hold 2% to 2.5% of the sample, which has 1.5 million to 2 million distinct CDR3 sequences, just under 50% seen once. The chain employs TRBV28 and TRBJ2-1, with 8 bases that match TRBD2. The source is a woman aged 40-49 years in good health. Sequencing was carried out using blood. The CDR3 sequence: CASSTQRESSYNEQFF. The DNA of the CDR3 is TGTGCCAGCAGTACCCAGCGGGAGAGCTCCTACAATGAGCAGTTCTTC.